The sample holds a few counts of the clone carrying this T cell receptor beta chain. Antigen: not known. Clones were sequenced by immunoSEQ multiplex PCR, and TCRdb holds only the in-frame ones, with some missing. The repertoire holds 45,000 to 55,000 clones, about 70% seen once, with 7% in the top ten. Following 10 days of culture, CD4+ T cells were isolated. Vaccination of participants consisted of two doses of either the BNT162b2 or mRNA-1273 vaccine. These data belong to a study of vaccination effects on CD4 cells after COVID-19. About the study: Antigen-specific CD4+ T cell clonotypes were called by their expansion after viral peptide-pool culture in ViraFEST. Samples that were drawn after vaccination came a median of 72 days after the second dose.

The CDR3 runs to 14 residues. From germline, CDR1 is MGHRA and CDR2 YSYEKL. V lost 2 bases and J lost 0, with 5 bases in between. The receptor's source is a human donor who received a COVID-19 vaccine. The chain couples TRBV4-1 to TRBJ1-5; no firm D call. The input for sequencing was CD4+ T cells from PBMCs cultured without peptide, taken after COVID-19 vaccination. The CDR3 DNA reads TGCGCCAGCAGCCAATCGGATAGCAATCAGCCCCAGCATTTT. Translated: CASSQSDSNQPQHF.